Below, 3 T cell receptor beta chains from the same sample are listed, as sequenced in a study of metastatic and nonmetastatic thyroid tumors. There were no patients who had received any treatment before thyroid surgery. MiXCR re-clonotyped the PCR reads for TCRdb. The sample has 50,000 to 60,000 clones, approximately 15% seen once. The sequenced material came from blood. These receptors all come from a female donor with papillary thyroid cancer or a benign thyroid nodule (not recorded which). Some clones in this sample may be carry-over from other donors' samples.

This clone showed up many times. The chain joins TRBV2 to TRBJ2-1; 14 positions match TRBD2. The trim removed 3 bases at V and 10 bases at J, leaving 8 bases unmatched. The CDR3 totals 16 residues. In germline, CDR1 is SNHLY, CDR2 FYNNEI. The CDR3: CASSDSGTSGSWEQFF. The DNA for the CDR3 is TGTGCCAGCAGTGACTCCGGGACTAGCGGGAGTTGGGAGCAGTTCTTC.

This clone occurred a few times. The chain combines TRBV3-1 with TRBJ2-4; either TRBD1 or TRBD2 may supply D (6 bases each). V lost 0 bases and J 0 bases, leaving 24 bases between the germline ends. CDR3 length: 21 residues. From germline, CDR1 is LGHDT and CDR2 YNNKEL (reference sequence). The CDR3 bases are TGTGCCAGCAGCCAAGATCTCTTGGGGGGCCTTCAAACCTTAGCCAAAAACATTCAGTACTTC. Its protein product is CASSQDLLGGLQTLAKNIQYF.

This clone showed up many times. Here the CDR3 DNA reads TGCAGTGCTAGACCCAGGGAAAAACACAATGAGCAGTTCTTC. Its protein product is CSARPREKHNEQFF. The V and J genes are TRBV20-1 and TRBJ2-1; possible D gene TRBD1, 5 bases. The germline V gene has CDR1 DFQATT and CDR2 SNEGSKA (reference sequence). With 2 bases removed from V and 5 bases from J, the gap between germline ends came to 13 bases. The CDR3 has 14 residues.